This record looks at one TCR beta chain sequence and its context. The specificity of this receptor is unknown. The record has no base qualities; no much larger clone is one base away. TCRbeta CDR3 regions were amplified from genomic DNA using the immunoSEQ Assay, a bias-controlled multiplex PCR. As for the original processing: The number of nucleated cells in each sample was estimated from the amplification of reference gene primers within the assay. Sequence reads were collapsed and filtered to measure the absolute abundance of every unique TCRbeta CDR3 rearrangement. For each sample, productive Simpson clonality was calculated as the square root of Simpson's diversity index across productive rearrangements. The clones in this table, taken by TCRdb from immuneACCESS, are in-frame only. Not every clone is retained; where verified, under half of the shortfall comes from an unresolved V gene, and the cause of the rest is unknown. V and J calls and clone size are those listed in that table; D and trimming were worked out from the DNA. This sample has 130,000 or so clones in its table, and about 86% of those were observed once. The ten top clones hold about 8% of the sample.

This sample was included in a study of blood T cell repertoires in COVID-19 (dated by TCRdb to the early 2020s). About the investigation overall: Samples covering the acute and convalescent phases of COVID-19 were provided by collaborators in the United States, Italy and Spain. The material from the prospective study consisted of cDNA or gDNA derived from T cells, B-cell-depleted T cells, or PBMCs. The dataset comprised deeply sampled blood TCRbeta repertoires from subjects exposed to, actively infected with, or recovered from COVID-19. The repertoires were released in a freely available public database intended as a resource for research on the immune response to SARS-CoV-2. Where available, HLA class I and class II types were taken from metadata supplied by the sample provider and were not determined by assay-based typing. Samples were obtained from the ongoing ImmuneRACE study (first 160 participants) and from 1,000 to 1,500 subjects provided by 6 global collaborators. The sample metadata nearly always contained a de-identified subject ID, COVID-19 status, age in years and sex.

Each collaborating institution followed its own protocols to collect whole blood in K2EDTA tubes. Collaborator samples were shipped for TCRbeta analysis as frozen whole blood, isolated PBMCs, or DNA extracted from either sample type. The study at large found these results: The quantity of clinical and demographic metadata differed by source and by participant and was supplied without curation.

Based on the germline V gene, the CDR1 and CDR2 sequences are MGHRA and YSYEKL. Inclusive of the bounding cysteine and phenylalanine, the CDR3 is 13 residues long. Only the CDR3 part of the read is kept: 39 bases, read in frame from the first base. V and J are truncated by 0 bases and 9 bases respectively, leaving an intervening sequence of 9 bases. The TCR comes from a woman between 55 and 75 years old with acute or convalescent COVID-19. The specimen sequenced was peripheral blood. The chain employs TRBV4-1 and TRBJ2-1; the D gene cannot be resolved reliably. At the DNA level, the sequence is TGCGCCAGCAGCCAAGAACGGGTTACTGAGCAGTTCTTC. Translated, it reads CASSQERVTEQFF.